One sample yielded the 13 T cell receptor beta chains listed below, sequenced in a study of blood T cell repertoires in COVID-19. Assay: immunoSEQ multiplex PCR; the TCRdb copy retains only in-frame clones and omits some. Altogether around 300,000 clones are present, 70% to 90% being singletons, with the ten largest covering around 1%. Sequencing used PBMCs or T cells enriched from blood (not recorded which). The receptors derive from a woman aged 25 to 39 who had recovered from COVID-19.

The rearrangement links TRBV4-2 to TRBJ2-3; TRBD2 matches 8 bases. After removal of 0 bases from V and 8 bases from J, the junction contained 7 bases not matched to a gene. The germline CDR1 and CDR2 sequences are LGHNA and YNFKEQ. This CDR3 region has 15 residues. The CDR3 spells CASSQDSGAKGTQYF. The CDR3 region has the DNA TGTGCCAGCAGCCAAGATAGCGGGGCGAAGGGTACGCAGTATTTT.

This clone has only a few counts. This chain joins TRBV27 and TRBJ1-1; D is unresolved. Trimming removed 4 bases from V and 1 base from J, with 10 bases in between. This CDR3 has 14 residues. CDR1 and CDR2 (germline): MNHEY, SMNVEV (reference sequence). This CDR3 reads CASSSTFWNTEAFF. DNA for the CDR3: TGTGCCAGCAGTTCGACATTTTGGAACACTGAAGCTTTCTTT.

The CDR3 DNA follows: TGTGCCATCAGTGGACAGGGGGCGTTTGAGCAGTACTTC. Translation: CAISGQGAFEQYF. V usage is TRBV10-3 and J usage is TRBJ2-7; 10 bases are shared with TRBD1. The CDR3 spans 13 residues. The germline CDR1 and CDR2 sequences are ENHRY and SYGVKD. Trimming cost V 4 bases and J 7 bases; bases outside gene matches: 4.

The table lists this clone with a few counts. J is TRBJ1-2 and V is TRBV4-1, with D uncertain. The germline V and J ends were trimmed by 1 base and 8 bases, with 11 bases remaining between them. This CDR3 comprises 13 residues. From germline, CDR1 is MGHRA and CDR2 YSYEKL. CDR3 sequence (DNA): TGCGCCAGCAGCCAAGTCTCGGGGTTCGGCTACACCTTC. Translation gives CASSQVSGFGYTF.

V gene TRBV27 combines with J gene TRBJ1-1; perhaps TRBD1 as D (6 bases). CDR3 length: 17 amino acids. V was trimmed by 3 bases and J by 1 base, leaving 18 bases between them. Looked up from germline, CDR1 is MNHEY and CDR2 is SMNVEV (reference sequence). In DNA form, the CDR3 reads TGTGCCAGCAGTTTGGGGAGGGGGGACGGTCAGAACACTGAAGCTTTCTTT. It yields the protein CASSLGRGDGQNTEAFF.

This clone was counted once. The chain couples TRBV30 to TRBJ2-7, with D perhaps matching TRBD2 (5 bases). The CDR3 contains 12 residues. V lost 5 bases and J 4 bases, leaving 12 bases between the germline ends. Germline CDR1 GTSNPN, CDR2 SVGIG (reference sequence). The CDR3 reads CAWRPLGYEQYF. The CDR3 nucleotides read TGTGCCTGGCGCCCACTAGGATACGAGCAGTACTTC. Full variable domain (rest looked up from reference TRBV30 and TRBJ2-7): SQTIHQWPATLVQPVGSPLSLECTVEGTSNPNLYWYRQAAGRGLQLLFYSVGIGQISSEVPQNLSASRPQDRQFILSSKKLLLSDSGFYLCAWRPLGYEQYFGPGTRLTVT.

The V and J genes are TRBV24-1 and TRBJ2-3, with 7 bases that match TRBD1. There are 14 residues in the CDR3. Germline V gene sequence: CDR1 KGHDR, CDR2 SFDVKD. After removal of 9 bases from V and 0 bases from J, the junction contained 5 bases not matched to a gene. Here the CDR3 DNA reads TGTGCCACCCGAGGGACAGCTAGCACAGATACGCAGTATTTT. Translating it yields CATRGTASTDTQYF.

The table lists this clone with a count of one. This rearrangement joins TRBV2 to TRBJ1-1; tentatively, D is TRBD1 (5 bases). The CDR3 is 14 amino acids. CDR1 is SNHLY, CDR2 FYNNEI, per germline. V was clipped by 4 bases and J by 3 bases, with 12 bases between them. The CDR3 DNA sequence: TGTGCCAGCAGTGCGTGGGGAGGGGACACTGAAGCTTTCTTT. This codes for CASSAWGGDTEAFF.

CDR3 nucleotides: TGTGCCAGCAGCTCAATATCTCCCTCGAGGGGCTACACCTTC. Translated, it gives CASSSISPSRGYTF. The chain uses TRBV3-1 (or the pseudogene TRBV3-2) and TRBJ1-2; no clear D. There are 14 residues in the CDR3. Trimming shortened V by 5 bases and J by 8 bases, and 18 bases separated the two germline ends. In germline, CDR1 is LGHDT, CDR2 YNNKEL (reference sequence).

This rearrangement joins TRBV7-2 to TRBJ2-7, with D possibly being TRBD1 (7 bases). CDR1 and CDR2 from the germline V gene are SGHTA and FQGNSA. The CDR3 extends over 15 amino acids. V was shortened by 1 base and J by 3 bases, with 13 bases between the two germline ends. The CDR3 sequence: CASSLVIRGVYEQYF. CDR3 DNA: TGTGCCAGCAGCTTAGTGATCAGGGGGGTCTACGAGCAGTACTTC. Looking up the rest from reference TRBV7-2 and TRBJ2-7 gives the full variable domain: GAGVSQSPSNKVTEKGKDVELRCDPISGHTALYWYRQSLGQGLEFLIYFQGNSAPDKSGLPSDRFSAERTGGSVSTLTIQRTQQEDSAVYLCASSLVIRGVYEQYFGPGTRLTVT.

The chain is built from TRBV10-3 and TRBJ2-1; D possibly corresponds to TRBD2 (5 bases). V was shortened by 1 base and J by 6 bases, with 10 bases between the two germline ends. Germline V CDR1 and CDR2: ENHRY, SYGVKD. The CDR3 length is 14 residues. Here the CDR3 reads CAISEYPGGNEQFF. In nucleotides, the CDR3 is TGTGCCATCAGTGAGTACCCCGGAGGCAATGAGCAGTTCTTC.

The chain links TRBV27 to TRBJ1-2; 10 bases line up with TRBD1. The CDR3 runs to 14 residues. The germline V gene encodes CDR1 MNHEY and CDR2 SMNVEV (reference sequence). J was trimmed by 8 bases and V by 5 bases; bases with no gene match: 8. The DNA for the CDR3 is TGTGCCAGCAGTGTCCGACAGGGGGCGCACGGCTACACCTTC. It translates to CASSVRQGAHGYTF.

The genes are TRBV11-2 and TRBJ2-5; 7 bases fit TRBD2. This CDR3 spans 14 amino acids. V dropped 6 bases and J dropped 4; count of bases not matched to a gene: 8. Germline V lookup: CDR1 SGHAT, CDR2 FQNNGV. CDR3 amino acids: CASRGGAGRETQYF. CDR3 sequence (DNA): TGTGCCAGCAGGGGGGGAGCGGGGCGAGAGACCCAGTACTTC. The variable domain in full, with the rest retrieved from reference TRBV11-2 and TRBJ2-5, is EAGVAQSPRYKIIEKRQSVAFWCNPISGHATLYWYQQILGQGPKLLIQFQNNGVVDDSQLPKDRFSAERLKGVDSTLKIQPAKLEDSAVYLCASRGGAGRETQYFGPGTRLLVL.